The 18 T cell receptor beta chains given below trace back to one sample, sequenced in a study of cytomegalovirus exposure and HLA in healthy donors. Only in-frame clones appear in the TCRdb table, and some are missing; sequencing was by immunoSEQ multiplex PCR. The sample holds 200,000 or so clones, 80% to 90% seen once. Material for sequencing was PBMCs. The receptors were sampled from a woman aged 25 to 39 in good health and CMV-seropositive.

The J gene is TRBJ2-2, the V gene TRBV4-1, with 7 bases aligning to TRBD1. CDR3 length: 14 residues. CDR1 and CDR2 (germline): MGHRA, YSYEKL. The J segment lost 6 bases and the V segment lost 3 bases, leaving 4 bases of the junction unmatched. The CDR3 spells CASSQTGFAGELFF. DNA for the CDR3: TGCGCCAGCAGCCAGACAGGGTTTGCCGGGGAGCTGTTTTTT.

The rearrangement uses TRBV7-9 and TRBJ2-1; tentative D call: TRBD1 (6 bases). From germline, CDR1 is SEHNR and CDR2 FQNEAQ (reference sequence). V was trimmed by 5 bases and J by 7 bases, leaving 12 bases between them. This CDR3 contains 13 residues. The CDR3 nucleotides read TGTGCCAGCAGCCATAATCAGGGGAATGAGCAGTTCTTC. It specifies CASSHNQGNEQFF.

V gene TRBV10-3 combines with J gene TRBJ1-2, with D possibly being TRBD1 (6 bases). Germline V gene data show CDR1 as ENHRY and CDR2 as SYGVKD. The CDR3 covers 14 residues. The V gene lost 0 bases and the J gene lost 4 bases, with 9 bases spanning the gap. CDR3 loop: CAISESAGAYGYTF. DNA of the CDR3: TGTGCCATCAGTGAGTCGGCAGGGGCCTATGGCTACACCTTC.

This rearrangement joins TRBV7-8 to TRBJ1-5, with D tentatively TRBD1 (5 bases). This CDR3 has 16 amino acids. The V end was cut by 4 bases, the J end by 6 bases, with 19 bases between. Per germline, CDR1 SGHVS and CDR2 FQNEAQ. CDR3 in amino acids: CASSSPAAGYSQPQHF. The CDR3 DNA is TGTGCCAGCAGCTCCCCTGCCGCAGGGTATAGTCAGCCCCAGCATTTT.

This clone was seen only a few times. J is TRBJ1-5 and V is TRBV7-9, with 12 bases identical to TRBD1. The CDR3 length is 18 residues. The trim removed 4 bases at V and 4 bases at J, leaving 11 bases unmatched. CDR1 SEHNR and CDR2 FQNEAQ come from the germline V gene (reference sequence). The CDR3 loop reads CASSSNLGQGAGNQPQHF. The CDR3 bases are TGTGCCAGCAGCTCAAACCTGGGACAGGGGGCAGGAAATCAGCCCCAGCATTTT.

This sequence joins TRBV11-2 and TRBJ2-3, with D unresolved. The CDR3 is 13 residues long. V lost 4 bases to trimming and J lost 4 bases, with 9 bases between them. The germline V gene has CDR1 SGHAT and CDR2 FQNNGV. CDR3 nucleotides: TGTGCCAGCAGCTCCGCGGCGGCAGATACGCAGTATTTT. Translated: CASSSAAADTQYF.

The rearrangement links TRBV7-9 to TRBJ2-5; 12 bases are a match to TRBD2. CDR3 length: 15 residues. The germline V gene encodes CDR1 SEHNR and CDR2 FQNEAQ (reference sequence). V shed 0 bases and J 5 bases; nucleotides not matched to a gene: 1. The CDR3 region has the DNA TGTGCCAGCAGCTTAGCCCTAGCGGGAGGGGAGACCCAGTACTTC. Translation: CASSLALAGGETQYF. Full variable domain (rest looked up from reference TRBV7-9 and TRBJ2-5): DTGVSQNPRHKITKRGQNVTFRCDPISEHNRLYWYRQTLGQGPEFLTYFQNEAQLEKSRLLSDRFSAERPKGSFSTLEIQRTEQGDSAMYLCASSLALAGGETQYFGPGTRLLVL.

V usage is TRBV6-1 and J usage is TRBJ1-5; D possibly corresponds to TRBD1 (6 bases). This CDR3 has 15 residues. Germline V CDR1 and CDR2: MNHNS, SASEGT. Between the trimmed V and J ends, which lost 5 bases and 9 bases, there was a span of 20 bases. The CDR3 DNA is TGTGCCAGCAGTTTGACACAGCCGGGACAATCGCCCCAGCATTTT. This sequence encodes CASSLTQPGQSPQHF.

The rearrangement joins TRBV27 to TRBJ1-1; possible D gene TRBD1, 5 bases. This CDR3 contains 15 residues. Germline V gives CDR1 MNHEY, CDR2 SMNVEV (reference sequence). V lost 5 bases and J 4 bases, leaving 17 bases between the germline ends. CDR3 protein: CASSGRTPPRTEAFF. The CDR3 region has the DNA TGTGCCAGCAGTGGCAGGACACCCCCACGCACTGAAGCTTTCTTT.

In its sample, this clone was seen once. The chain uses TRBV12-5 and TRBJ2-7, with D possibly TRBD1 on 7 matching bases. CDR1 and CDR2 (germline): LGHNT, FRNRAP. V was cut by 7 bases and J by 3 bases, with 16 bases left in between. The CDR3 has 14 residues. In DNA form, the CDR3 reads TGTGCTAGTGCCCGACAGGGAGGCATCTACGAGCAGTACTTC. Translated: CASARQGGIYEQYF.

This chain uses TRBV7-2 with TRBJ2-7, with unresolved D. V was cut by 2 bases and J by 1 base, with 6 bases left in between. The germline CDR1 and CDR2 sequences are SGHTA and FQGNSA. The CDR3 extends over 13 amino acids. As DNA, the CDR3 is TGTGCCAGCAGCTTACGAGCGTCCTACGAGCAGTACTTC. Amino acid sequence: CASSLRASYEQYF.

V usage is TRBV25-1 and J usage is TRBJ2-2, with D maybe TRBD1 (5 bases). The germline gives CDR1 MGHDK, CDR2 SYGVNS. The CDR3 is 13 amino acids. V was pared by 6 bases and J by 4 bases, with 9 bases between. The CDR3 sequence is CASRGPVTGELFF. CDR3 nucleotides: TGTGCCAGCAGGGGGCCCGTCACCGGGGAGCTGTTTTTT.

The chain uses TRBV7-9 and TRBJ2-1; 8 bases line up with TRBD2. Germline assignment: CDR1 SEHNR and CDR2 FQNEAQ (reference sequence). Trimming cost V 6 bases and J 3 bases; bases outside gene matches: 7. The CDR3 covers 15 residues. CDR3 residues: CASRPSGGLYNEQFF. DNA of the CDR3: TGTGCCAGCAGACCTTCGGGGGGGCTCTACAATGAGCAGTTCTTC.

This clone was observed a single time. The genes are TRBV30 and TRBJ2-3; 8 bases agree with TRBD1. In germline, CDR1 is GTSNPN, CDR2 SVGIG (reference sequence). This CDR3 contains 13 residues. The ends lost 5 bases at V and 6 bases at J; junction bases unmatched: 7. This chain's CDR3 is CAWDRGFEDTQYF. The CDR3 coding sequence is TGTGCCTGGGACAGGGGTTTTGAGGATACGCAGTATTTT.

The rearrangement uses TRBV5-1 and TRBJ2-4, with 9 nucleotides matching TRBD1. The CDR3 extends over 14 amino acids. V was clipped by 0 bases and J by 6 bases; unmatched bases: 1. CDR1 is SGHRS, CDR2 YFSETQ, per germline. The CDR3 here is CASSLGQGVNIQYF. The CDR3 coding sequence is TGCGCCAGCAGCTTGGGACAGGGGGTAAACATTCAGTACTTC.

The V and J genes are TRBV27 and TRBJ2-3; 8 nucleotides match TRBD2. The CDR3 consists of 16 residues. Looked up from germline, CDR1 is MNHEY and CDR2 is SMNVEV (reference sequence). Losses at the gene ends were 5 bases for V and 0 bases for J; bases not matched to a gene: 7. CDR3 sequence reads: CASSRTSGDSTDTQYF. In DNA form, the CDR3 reads TGTGCCAGCAGTCGAACTAGCGGAGATAGCACAGATACGCAGTATTTT.

This clone has a single count. J is TRBJ2-3 and V is TRBV15, with D tentatively TRBD2 (7 bases). Per germline, CDR1 LNHNV and CDR2 YYDKDF (reference sequence). The CDR3 runs 15 residues. Trimming left V 3 bases short and J 4 bases short, with 14 bases between. The CDR3 sequence: CATSRGGLAADTQYF. The CDR3 DNA is TGTGCCACCAGCAGGGGGGGGCTAGCGGCAGATACGCAGTATTTT.

The V and J genes are TRBV6-5 and TRBJ1-1, with D possibly being TRBD1 (5 bases). CDR1 is MNHEY, CDR2 SVGAGI, per germline. CDR3 size: 13 residues. Trimming left V 0 bases short and J 4 bases short, with 6 bases between. DNA of the CDR3: TGTGCCAGCAGTTACTCAGGGGCCACTGAAGCTTTCTTT. Translation: CASSYSGATEAFF.